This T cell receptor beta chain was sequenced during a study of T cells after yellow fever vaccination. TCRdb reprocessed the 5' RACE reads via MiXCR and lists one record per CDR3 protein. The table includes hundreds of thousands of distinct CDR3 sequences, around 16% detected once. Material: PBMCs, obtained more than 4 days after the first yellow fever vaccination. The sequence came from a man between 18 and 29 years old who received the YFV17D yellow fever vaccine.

In nucleotides, the CDR3 is TGTGCCAGCAGCCAAGGGTGGCGGACTACATTCTATGGCTACACCTTC. Its translation: CASSQGWRTTFYGYTF. The genes are TRBV3-1 and TRBJ1-2, with no clear D. V gave up 1 base and J gave up 4 bases, with 16 bases separating them. Germline CDR1 reads LGHDT; CDR2 reads YNNKEL (reference sequence). CDR3 length equals 16 residues.